At least ten counts were recorded for the clone carrying this T cell receptor beta chain. This sample is part of a study of tumor and adjacent non-tumor tissue in lung cancer. Per the germline V gene, CDR1 is SQVTM and CDR2 is ANQGSEA. This CDR3 contains 13 residues. The V end was cut by 4 bases, the J end by 4 bases, with 11 bases between. This sample's RNA came from whole unsorted tissue. Newly diagnosed lung cancer patients had thoracic surgery in China, August–late 2014, without prior chemotherapy. TCRbeta libraries were built with three rounds of nested PCR, modified from ARM-PCR. TCRdb recomputed calls from the multiplex PCR reads with MiXCR, one row per CDR3 protein. Of 90,000 or so distinct CDR3 sequences listed, roughly 62% are singletons.

This clonotype was sampled from a man aged 65-85 years with non-small cell lung cancer. This rearrangement joins TRBV29-1 to TRBJ1-3; D is ambiguous. Sequencing was done on a sample of lung tumor tissue. The CDR3 region is CSVGHSNGNTIYF. The CDR3 DNA sequence: TGCAGCGTTGGTCACTCGAACGGAAACACCATATATTTT.